This T cell receptor (beta chain) was obtained from a study of CD8+ T cells in alopecia areata. Study-level points and caveats: Shared TCR sequences were less clear between patients than in mice, possibly partly from HLA diversity. Sequencing of scalp samples also captures resident alphabeta T cells of normal skin.

Following extraction, RNA underwent reverse transcription to cDNA, which served as the sequencing template. The method was immunoSEQ multiplex PCR; TCRdb's version includes in-frame clones alone and lacks a portion of them. The sample yields 180,000 or so clones, around 71% seen once. To note about this clone: The antigen remains unidentified.

CD4+ and CD8+ T cells were sorted from PBMCs stained for CD3, CD4 and CD8. Material: CD8+ T cells sorted from blood, obtained at week 0. The sequence derives from a human donor with alopecia areata.

CDR3 bases: TGCGCCAGCAGTGTGGGAAACGGACCCGGCTACGAGCAGTACTTC. It yields the protein CASSVGNGPGYEQYF. The chain has TRBV10-2 and TRBJ2-7; D is undetermined. V lost 4 bases, J lost 3 bases, and 16 bases lay in between. The CDR3 runs to 15 residues. From germline, CDR1 is WSHSY and CDR2 SAAADI.